This TCR beta chain was sequenced for a study of a mutant IDH1 vaccine in newly diagnosed glioma. Notes on the study in general: There seemed to be no relation between pseudoprogression and changes in top peripheral T cell clonotypes.

Germline V gene sequence: CDR1 MNHEY, CDR2 SMNVEV (reference sequence). The V end was cut by 5 bases, the J end by 5 bases, with 12 bases between. This CDR3 comprises 13 residues. Comments on this clone: What it binds is not known.

Assay: immunoSEQ multiplex PCR; the TCRdb copy retains only in-frame clones and omits some. The table shows 45,000 to 65,000 clones, with less than 70% occurring only once. Time point defined: week 47, end of study. In every dose of vaccine, 300 ug of mutant IDH1 20-mer peptide was given alongside topical imiquimod. The chain is built from TRBV27 and TRBJ2-5; no reliable D call. The source of this sequence is a man in his forties with glioma. Some clones in this sample may be carry-over from other donors' samples. This material consisted of peripheral blood mononuclear cells (PBMCs), taken from a glioma patient whose treatment included an IDH1 peptide vaccine. CDR3 in amino acids: CASSPRTRETQYF. Here the CDR3 DNA reads TGTGCCAGCAGTCCCCGGACCCGGGAGACCCAGTACTTC.